A single sample is the source of the 32 T cell receptor beta chains below, sequenced in a study of blood T cells in healthy people across ages. Combining a sample-barcoded 5' primer with a J-beta primer mix, a second PCR ran for roughly 6 to 12 cycles. TCRdb reanalysed the 5' RACE reads using MiXCR and keeps one entry per CDR3 protein. The repertoire holds over 1.5 million distinct CDR3 sequences, around half seen once, with 2.1% in the top ten. Source material: blood. The source is a woman aged 40 to 49 in good health.

This clonotype has only one observation. The chain combines TRBV9 with TRBJ2-5; D is possibly TRBD1 (5 bases). The CDR3 has 15 amino acids. V was pared by 4 bases and J by 3 bases, with 16 bases between. CDR1 SGDLS and CDR2 YYNGEE come from the germline V gene. CDR3 residues: CASSLRATGEETQYF. For the CDR3, the DNA is TGTGCCAGCAGCTTACGAGCTACAGGAGAAGAGACCCAGTACTTC.

This clonotype occurred a few times. The chain has TRBV20-1 and TRBJ2-3; 9 nucleotides match TRBD1. The CDR3 covers 15 residues. The V segment lost 6 bases and the J segment 2 bases; nucleotides outside the gene matches: 9. Germline V CDR1 and CDR2: DFQATT, SNEGSKA (reference sequence). The chain's CDR3 is CSADWDRDFTDTQYF. The CDR3 DNA reads as TGCAGTGCCGACTGGGACAGGGACTTCACAGATACGCAGTATTTT.

The chain recombines TRBV9 with TRBJ2-5, with D unclear. The V and J ends lost 4 bases and 11 bases respectively, with 12 bases between them. The germline gives CDR1 SGDLS, CDR2 YYNGEE. This CDR3 is 11 amino acids long. The CDR3 is CASSPNLEQYF. Written as DNA, the CDR3 is TGTGCCAGCAGCCCAAATCTTGAGCAGTACTTC.

This clonotype has only a few counts. This chain connects TRBV24-1 to TRBJ2-1; either TRBD1 or TRBD2 may fit D (5 bases each). CDR1 is KGHDR, CDR2 SFDVKD, per germline. V lost 5 bases, J lost 10 bases, and 20 bases lay in between. The CDR3 extends over 15 amino acids. CDR3 bases: TGTGCCACCAGTGCCCAGGGACGGAGCCCCTGGGAGCAGTTCTTC. This gives the protein CATSAQGRSPWEQFF.

This rearrangement joins TRBV12-5 to TRBJ2-7, with TRBD1 as a possible D gene (5 bases). V was shortened by 5 bases and J by 3 bases, with 14 bases between the two germline ends. The CDR3 length is 14 residues. Germline CDR1 LGHNT, CDR2 FRNRAP. The CDR3 loop reads CASGPNQTDYEQYF. For the CDR3, the DNA is TGTGCTAGTGGTCCGAATCAGACAGACTACGAGCAGTACTTC. Complete variable domain (other parts from reference TRBV12-5 and TRBJ2-7): DARVTQTPRHKVTEMGQEVTMRCQPILGHNTVFWYRQTMMQGLELLAYFRNRAPLDDSGMPKDRFSAEMPDATLATLKIQPSEPRDSAVYFCASGPNQTDYEQYFGPGTRLTVT.

This clonotype was detected only a few times. The V and J genes are TRBV6-5 and TRBJ2-5; either TRBD1 or TRBD2 may fit D (6 bases each). The CDR3 runs to 17 residues. Trimming cost V 4 bases and J 4 bases, with 22 bases left between them. Germline V lookup: CDR1 MNHEY, CDR2 SVGAGI. CDR3 DNA: TGTGCCAGCAGTTCAACTAGACGGGGGCGGGCGAGAGAGACCCAGTACTTC. Residues: CASSSTRRGRARETQYF.

This clonotype occurred a few times. The gene calls are TRBV5-1 and TRBJ1-1; D unresolved. Trimming shortened V by 0 bases and J by 8 bases, and 23 bases separated the two germline ends. The CDR3 runs to 17 residues. Germline CDR1 is SGHRS and CDR2 is YFSETQ. The CDR3 DNA is TGCGCCAGCAGCTTGGCGGGGAAGGGAAGTGCGAGGCTGGAAGCTTTCTTT. It is translated as CASSLAGKGSARLEAFF. Supplemented by reference TRBV5-1 and TRBJ1-1, the full variable domain reads KAGVTQTPRYLIKTRGQQVTLSCSPISGHRSVSWYQQTPGQGLQFLFEYFSETQRNKGNFPGRFSGRQFSNSRSEMNVSTLELGDSALYLCASSLAGKGSARLEAFFGQGTRLTVV.

The rearrangement links TRBV4-3 to TRBJ1-6; D is perhaps TRBD1 (6 bases). This CDR3 has 16 residues. Germline-derived CDR1 and CDR2 are LGHNA and YSLEER. Between the trimmed V and J ends, which lost 0 bases and 7 bases, there was a span of 13 bases. The CDR3 DNA reads TGCGCCAGCAGCCAAGAAGAGGGGGTTAGCAATTCACCCCTCCACTTT. Translating gives CASSQEEGVSNSPLHF.

V is TRBV12-3 or TRBV12-4 and J is TRBJ1-4; weak D call: TRBD1 (5 bases). Trimming took 4 bases from V and 6 from J, leaving 12 bases between them. The CDR3 contains 14 residues. CDR3 DNA sequence: TGTGCCAGCAGTTCCTCAGGGACCGATGAAAAACTGTTTTTT. Translated: CASSSSGTDEKLFF.

This clonotype was detected only a few times. The chain combines TRBV28 with TRBJ2-3; D is unresolved. The germline V and J ends were trimmed by 7 bases and 0 bases, with 17 bases remaining between them. The CDR3 has 16 residues. CDR1 and CDR2 (germline): MDHEN, SYDVKM. CDR3: CASKSGSPPSTDTQYF. The DNA of the CDR3 is TGTGCCAGCAAGAGTGGCAGTCCGCCTAGCACAGATACGCAGTATTTT.

This rearrangement joins TRBV7-9 to TRBJ2-6; 7 bases are shared with TRBD1. V was pared by 4 bases and J by 0 bases, with 0 bases of the junction left unmatched. CDR1 and CDR2 from the germline V gene are SEHNR and FQNEAQ (reference sequence). This CDR3 region has 15 residues. CDR3 sequence: CASSWDSSGANVLTF. DNA for the CDR3: TGTGCCAGCAGCTGGGACAGCTCTGGGGCCAACGTCCTGACTTTC.

This clonotype appeared a few times. The chain couples TRBV4-2 to TRBJ1-1, with D unclear. The CDR3 runs to 16 residues. Trimming cost V 1 base and J 4 bases, with 16 bases left between them. CDR1 and CDR2 (germline): LGHNA, YNFKEQ. The CDR3 nucleotides read TGTGCCAGCAGCCAAGGCTCTGAGGGTCGGTTCACTGAAGCTTTCTTT. Translated: CASSQGSEGRFTEAFF.

The table lists this clonotype with a few counts. The V and J genes are TRBV11-2 and TRBJ2-3; D possibly corresponds to TRBD1 (6 bases). The CDR3 length is 15 residues. The germline V gene has CDR1 SGHAT and CDR2 FQNNGV. Trimming took 5 bases from V and 5 from J, leaving 17 bases between them. CDR3 nucleotide sequence: TGTGCCAGCAGCCCTGGCCTGGGGGCCGTAGATACGCAGTATTTT. Translation gives CASSPGLGAVDTQYF. Based on the CDR3 plus reference TRBV11-2 and TRBJ2-3, the full variable domain is EAGVAQSPRYKIIEKRQSVAFWCNPISGHATLYWYQQILGQGPKLLIQFQNNGVVDDSQLPKDRFSAERLKGVDSTLKIQPAKLEDSAVYLCASSPGLGAVDTQYFGPGTRLTVL.

This clonotype has a handful of counts. V and J are TRBV6-6 and TRBJ2-7; 7 positions match TRBD1. The germline V gene encodes CDR1 MNHNY and CDR2 SVGAGI (reference sequence). V lost 9 bases, J lost 0 bases, and 5 bases stayed unmatched. The CDR3 consists of 13 residues. CDR3 DNA: TGTGCCAGTAACAGGGGAAGCTCCTACGAGCAGTACTTC. Translation gives CASNRGSSYEQYF.

The rearrangement joins TRBV6-5 to TRBJ2-3; 7 bases fit TRBD2. Germline V gene data show CDR1 as MNHEY and CDR2 as SVGAGI. The CDR3 is made up of 16 amino acids. The trim removed 0 bases at V and 1 base at J, leaving 4 bases unmatched. The CDR3 sequence is CASSYSSGAGTDTQYF. The CDR3 DNA is TGTGCCAGCAGTTACTCGAGCGGGGCCGGCACAGATACGCAGTATTTT.

This clonotype occurred a few times. This chain joins TRBV7-2 and TRBJ2-3, with D possibly being TRBD2 (5 bases). Germline V gives CDR1 SGHTA, CDR2 FQGNSA. The CDR3 has 14 amino acids. V shed 3 bases and J shed 7 bases, with 14 bases lying between them. This CDR3 reads CASSFPASLNTQYF. In DNA form, the CDR3 reads TGTGCCAGCAGCTTCCCGGCTAGCCTGAATACGCAGTATTTT.

The chain links TRBV11-2 to TRBJ1-1, with D hard to call. The germline V gene has CDR1 SGHAT and CDR2 FQNNGV. The CDR3 contains 12 residues. With 4 bases removed from V and 7 bases from J, the gap between germline ends came to 10 bases. CDR3 in amino acids: CASSSVGFEAFF. The CDR3 DNA follows: TGTGCCAGCAGCTCAGTGGGTTTTGAAGCTTTCTTT.

This chain links TRBV28 with TRBJ2-7; 11 bases agree with TRBD2. The CDR3 consists of 17 residues. Germline V lookup: CDR1 MDHEN, CDR2 SYDVKM. The V and J ends lost 1 base and 1 base, in that order; junction bases with no gene match: 6. This chain's CDR3 is CASSLFPSSGGSYEQYF. In nucleotides, the CDR3 is TGTGCCAGCAGTTTATTCCCCTCTAGCGGGGGGTCCTACGAGCAGTACTTC.

This sequence joins TRBV25-1 and TRBJ2-1; D is tentatively TRBD1 or TRBD2 (5 bases each). The CDR3 loop spans 13 amino acids. Trimming cost V 7 bases and J 5 bases, with 12 bases left between them. Germline-derived CDR1 and CDR2 are MGHDK and SYGVNS. The CDR3 region is CASTHGANNEQFF. The CDR3 DNA follows: TGTGCCAGCACTCACGGGGCAAACAATGAGCAGTTCTTC.

V usage is TRBV25-1 and J usage is TRBJ2-2; D uncertain. Germline assignment: CDR1 MGHDK and CDR2 SYGVNS. Trimming took 3 bases from V and 7 from J, leaving 6 bases between them. The CDR3 contains 12 residues. In nucleotides, the CDR3 is TGTGCCAGCAGTGACCACGGCGGGGAGCTGTTTTTT. Its translation: CASSDHGGELFF.

This clonotype was recorded a few times. The rearrangement links TRBV7-9 to TRBJ2-5; 8 positions match TRBD2. The V gene's germline CDR1 is SEHNR and CDR2 FQNEAQ (reference sequence). This CDR3 comprises 14 residues. J gave up 2 bases and V 5 bases, and 4 bases lay outside the gene matches. CDR3 DNA sequence: TGTGCCAGCAGCCGCGGGGGGCAGCAAGAGACCCAGTACTTC. Translation: CASSRGGQQETQYF.

This clonotype was counted a few times. The CDR3 sequence is CSASAGVSEQFF. The CDR3 DNA reads TGCAGTGCTAGTGCAGGTGTCAGTGAGCAGTTCTTC. J is TRBJ2-1 and V is TRBV20-1; no clear D gene. Germline loops: CDR1 DFQATT, CDR2 SNEGSKA (reference sequence). Trimming removed 3 bases from V and 9 bases from J, with 12 bases in between. The CDR3 loop spans 12 amino acids.

The chain uses TRBV20-1 and TRBJ2-5; no clear D gene. The CDR3 extends over 14 amino acids. The V gene lost 3 bases and the J gene lost 2 bases, with 13 bases spanning the gap. Looked up from germline, CDR1 is DFQATT and CDR2 is SNEGSKA (reference sequence). The CDR3 here is CSASSALGQETQYF. The CDR3 nucleotides are TGCAGTGCTAGTTCGGCGTTAGGGCAAGAGACCCAGTACTTC.

The chain employs TRBV20-1 and TRBJ2-7; TRBD2 matches at 8 bases. The CDR3 sequence is 13 residues long. Germline V lookup: CDR1 DFQATT, CDR2 SNEGSKA (reference sequence). Unmatched junction bases numbered 6, after V lost 4 bases and J lost 4 bases. The CDR3 loop is CSATGSGVYEQYF. CDR3 bases: TGCAGTGCTACTGGTAGCGGGGTGTACGAGCAGTACTTC.

This CDR3 reads CASSTRTSGEDTQYF. The CDR3 region has the DNA TGTGCCAGCAGCACCCGGACTAGCGGGGAAGATACGCAGTATTTT. V gene TRBV7-2 combines with J gene TRBJ2-3, with TRBD2 matching over 12 bases. With V trimmed by 5 bases and J by 5 bases, 5 bases remained unmatched. CDR3 length: 15 amino acids. CDR1 SGHTA and CDR2 FQGNSA come from the germline V gene.

The genes are TRBV27 and TRBJ2-4; 9 bases fit TRBD1. The end of the DNA fits TRBJ2-7 better, so the J call may be wrong. Per germline, CDR1 MNHEY and CDR2 SMNVEV (reference sequence). This CDR3 region has 17 residues. CDR3 DNA: TGTGCCAGCAGTTCAGAGGGACAGGGACCCATCCCCTACGAGCAGTACTTC. Translating it yields CASSSEGQGPIPYEQYF.

This clonotype was counted between two and nine times. This chain joins TRBV20-1 and TRBJ2-5; D is possibly TRBD1 (5 bases). V lost 5 bases and J 5 bases, leaving 15 bases between the germline ends. CDR3 length: 13 residues. Germline V gene data show CDR1 as DFQATT and CDR2 as SNEGSKA (reference sequence). The CDR3 region is CSAQMQGRETQYF. The CDR3 region has the DNA TGCAGTGCTCAGATGCAGGGCCGTGAGACCCAGTACTTC.

The chain couples TRBV27 to TRBJ2-7, with D possibly being TRBD1 (5 bases). V lost 6 bases and J 3 bases, leaving 12 bases between the germline ends. The CDR3 consists of 13 residues. In germline, CDR1 is MNHEY, CDR2 SMNVEV (reference sequence). The CDR3 loop is CASSSGFVYEQYF. CDR3 sequence (DNA): TGTGCCAGCAGCTCAGGGTTCGTCTACGAGCAGTACTTC.

The chain is built from TRBV27 and TRBJ1-4; D uncertain. The CDR3 covers 16 residues. Per the germline V gene, CDR1 is MNHEY and CDR2 is SMNVEV (reference sequence). With 2 bases removed from V and 2 bases from J, the gap between germline ends came to 12 bases. The CDR3 DNA is TGTGCCAGCAGTTTAGGGTACGGTTTCACTAATGAAAAACTGTTTTTT. This codes for CASSLGYGFTNEKLFF.

This sequence joins TRBV7-2 and TRBJ1-5; the D gene is possibly TRBD1 (6 bases). Trimming shortened V by 5 bases and J by 6 bases, and 17 bases separated the two germline ends. Looked up from germline, CDR1 is SGHTA and CDR2 is FQGNSA. This CDR3 spans 15 amino acids. The CDR3, as DNA: TGTGCCAGCAGCCGAGAGGGGGGGATTAGTCAGCCCCAGCATTTT. Protein sequence: CASSREGGISQPQHF.

Only a few counts were recorded for this clonotype. The chain joins TRBV6-5 to TRBJ2-7; maybe TRBD2 (5 bases). CDR1 is MNHEY and CDR2 is SVGAGI in the germline V gene. The CDR3 is made up of 15 amino acids. Trimming stripped 4 bases from V and 0 bases from J, with 13 bases between. In DNA, the CDR3 is TGTGCCAGCAGTTCGTACTTCGGGGTCTCCTACGAGCAGTACTTC. Its translation: CASSSYFGVSYEQYF.

This chain links TRBV6-2 or TRBV6-3 with TRBJ2-6; TRBD1 matches 7 bases. Germline CDR1 is MNHEY and CDR2 is SVGEGT. Trimming removed 7 bases from V and 0 bases from J; junction bases left unmatched: 3. CDR3 size: 15 residues. The CDR3 sequence: CASKTGSSGANVLTF. DNA for the CDR3: TGTGCCAGCAAGACAGGGAGCTCTGGGGCCAACGTCCTGACTTTC.